The present T cell receptor (beta chain) was sequenced within a study of T cell responses to AZD1222 COVID-19 vaccine. Germline CDR1 and CDR2: SGHNT and YENEEA. There are 14 residues in the CDR3. The V gene lost 5 bases and the J gene lost 6 bases, with 13 bases spanning the gap. Data came from immunoSEQ multiplex PCR; TCRdb stores just in-frame clones and leaves some out. The sample yields 55,000 to 70,000 clones, nearly 90% seen once. The TCR originated in an adult who received the AZD1222 COVID-19 vaccine. The sequenced sample was peripheral blood, obtained 28 days after the second AZD1222 dose. J is TRBJ2-2 and V is TRBV11-3; no definite D call. This chain's CDR3 is CASSPDPSPGELFF. The DNA of the CDR3 is TGTGCCAGCAGCCCGGACCCTTCCCCCGGGGAGCTGTTTTTT. Full variable domain (outside the CDR3, taken from reference TRBV11-3 and TRBJ2-2): EAGVVQSPRYKIIEKKQPVAFWCNPISGHNTLYWYLQNLGQGPELLIRYENEEAVDDSQLPKDRFSAERLKGVDSTLKIQPAELGDSAVYLCASSPDPSPGELFFGEGSRLTVL.